This is a list of T cell receptor beta chains from one sample in a study of T-cell reconstitution after alpha-beta-depleted transplantation in children. A single record per CDR3 protein comes from TCRdb applying MiXCR to the PCR reads. Of about 540,000 distinct CDR3 sequences in the sample, about a sixth were seen once. Material: PBMCs from the stem cell graft donor, obtained from the stem cell graft. The receptor source for this set is a human donor who donated a stem cell graft to a child with acute lymphoblastic leukemia. The CDR3 runs from the conserved cysteine through the conserved F or W. The order of the fields is clone size, V gene, J gene, D gene, CDR3 protein, CDR3 DNA. D genes are given only for firm matches. Rows may omit the clone size; those that give it use once, few, many or a size class.

size: many
V: TRBV15
J: TRBJ2-1
D: TRBD1
CDR3: CATSPRTGGSNEQFF
DNA: TGTGCCACCAGCCCCCGGACAGGGGGTAGCAATGAGCAGTTCTTC

size: few
V: TRBV6-5
J: TRBJ1-1
D: TRBD1
CDR3: CASSPSGGSTEAFF
DNA: TGTGCCAGCAGCCCCTCAGGGGGGAGCACTGAAGCTTTCTTT

size: once
V: TRBV20-1
J: TRBJ1-2
D: .
CDR3: CSARDREGYGYTF
DNA: TGCAGTGCTAGAGATCGAGAGGGCTACGGCTACACCTTC

size: .
V: TRBV29-1
J: TRBJ1-4
D: .
CDR3: CSATSQNEKLFF
DNA: TGCAGCGCGACATCCCAGAATGAAAAACTGTTTTTT

size: many
V: TRBV5-1
J: TRBJ2-1
D: .
CDR3: CASSSQVSSYNEQFF
DNA: TGCGCCAGCAGCTCCCAAGTTAGCTCCTACAATGAGCAGTTCTTC

size: .
V: TRBV2
J: TRBJ2-2
D: .
CDR3: CASTGIGGELFF
DNA: TGTGCCAGCACAGGGATTGGCGGGGAGCTGTTTTTT

size: many
V: TRBV5-1
J: TRBJ2-1
D: .
CDR3: CASSTAGTPLDEQFF
DNA: TGCGCCAGCAGCACAGCCGGGACCCCCCTAGATGAGCAGTTCTTC

size: .
V: TRBV6-1
J: TRBJ2-5
D: .
CDR3: CASSAYTARETQYF
DNA: TGTGCCAGCAGTGCCTATACTGCGAGGGAGACCCAGTACTTC

size: few
V: TRBV5-6
J: TRBJ2-7
D: .
CDR3: CASRTREMDYEQYF
DNA: TGTGCCAGCAGGACTAGAGAGATGGACTACGAGCAGTACTTC

size: few
V: TRBV29-1
J: TRBJ2-3
D: TRBD2
CDR3: CSVVTSGLPTDTQYF
DNA: TGCAGCGTTGTGACTAGCGGTCTTCCCACAGATACGCAGTATTTT

size: .
V: TRBV5-1
J: TRBJ2-1
D: TRBD2
CDR3: CASSLRLAGGFSYNEQFF
DNA: TGCGCCAGCAGCTTGAGGCTAGCGGGAGGGTTCTCCTACAATGAGCAGTTCTTC

size: .
V: TRBV10-1
J: TRBJ2-1
D: TRBD2
CDR3: CASSDPSGRANEQFF
DNA: TGCGCCAGCAGTGATCCTAGCGGGAGGGCAAATGAGCAGTTCTTC

size: few
V: TRBV10-3
J: TRBJ2-1
D: .
CDR3: CAISETAPSSYNEQFF
DNA: TGTGCCATCAGTGAAACCGCTCCGAGCTCCTACAATGAGCAGTTCTTC

size: .
V: TRBV11-3
J: TRBJ2-1
D: .
CDR3: CASSLAGAAVDEQFF
DNA: TGTGCCAGCAGCTTAGCCGGGGCCGCCGTCGATGAGCAGTTCTTC

size: .
V: TRBV12-3/TRBV12-4
J: TRBJ2-3
D: TRBD2
CDR3: CASSPDFGASGIVGTDTQYF
DNA: TGTGCCAGCAGTCCCGACTTCGGGGCTAGCGGGATTGTAGGCACAGATACGCAGTATTTT

size: .
V: TRBV11-2
J: TRBJ2-5
D: TRBD2
CDR3: CASSPDGRLAGSSRAGTQYF
DNA: TGTGCCAGCAGCCCAGATGGACGACTAGCGGGATCATCTCGGGCGGGGACCCAGTACTTC

size: few
V: TRBV29-1
J: TRBJ1-1
D: .
CDR3: CSAYGQAAEAFF
DNA: TGCAGCGCCTACGGGCAGGCAGCTGAAGCTTTCTTT

size: few
V: TRBV5-1
J: TRBJ2-7
D: .
CDR3: CASSTQGPSYEQYF
DNA: TGCGCCAGCAGTACCCAGGGGCCCTCCTACGAGCAGTACTTC

size: .
V: TRBV12-3/TRBV12-4
J: TRBJ1-1
D: TRBD1
CDR3: CASSFQLRDRGLSTEAFF
DNA: TGTGCCAGCAGTTTTCAGTTAAGGGACAGGGGATTGAGCACTGAAGCTTTCTTT

size: many
V: TRBV5-1
J: TRBJ2-7
D: .
CDR3: CASSLGGTTYEQYF
DNA: TGTGCCAGCAGCCTAGGCGGGACAACCTACGAGCAGTACTTC

size: few
V: TRBV28
J: TRBJ1-2
D: TRBD1
CDR3: CASSVTGVYGYTF
DNA: TGTGCCAGCAGTGTAACAGGGGTCTATGGCTACACCTTC

size: few
V: TRBV6-1
J: TRBJ2-1
D: .
CDR3: CASSTRIRRGNEQFF
DNA: TGTGCCAGCAGTACCCGGATCCGCCGAGGGAATGAGCAGTTCTTC

size: few
V: TRBV12-3/TRBV12-4
J: TRBJ2-1
D: TRBD2
CDR3: CASSLEIAGVEQFF
DNA: TGTGCCAGCAGTTTAGAGATAGCGGGAGTTGAGCAGTTCTTC

size: .
V: TRBV7-3
J: TRBJ2-1
D: TRBD2
CDR3: CASSSRLAGRSNEQFF
DNA: TGTGCCAGCAGCTCGCGACTAGCGGGAAGAAGTAATGAGCAGTTCTTC

size: many
V: TRBV10-3
J: TRBJ1-5
D: TRBD1
CDR3: CAISGGQGNQPQHF
DNA: TGTGCCATCAGTGGGGGACAGGGCAATCAGCCCCAGCATTTT

size: .
V: TRBV27
J: TRBJ1-1
D: .
CDR3: CASSQTQNTEAFF
DNA: TGTGCCAGCAGCCAAACACAGAACACTGAAGCTTTCTTT

size: .
V: TRBV9
J: TRBJ2-1
D: TRBD2
CDR3: CASSVDSGSSYNEQFF
DNA: TGTGCCAGCAGCGTGGATAGCGGGAGCTCCTACAATGAGCAGTTCTTC

size: .
V: TRBV9
J: TRBJ2-1
D: .
CDR3: CAILYLAPTYNEQFF
DNA: TGTGCCATCCTATATCTAGCACCGACCTACAATGAGCAGTTCTTC

size: few
V: TRBV6-1
J: TRBJ2-3
D: .
CDR3: CASRSGGAPTDTQYF
DNA: TGTGCCAGCAGATCCGGTGGGGCCCCCACAGATACGCAGTATTTT

size: few
V: TRBV7-8
J: TRBJ1-2
D: .
CDR3: CASSLARGGAGRDYGYTF
DNA: TGTGCCAGCAGCTTAGCTCGGGGGGGGGCAGGGAGGGACTATGGCTACACCTTC

size: few
V: TRBV9
J: TRBJ1-6
D: .
CDR3: CASSVGAQGNSPLHF
DNA: TGTGCCAGCAGCGTAGGAGCGCAGGGGAATTCACCCCTCCACTTT

size: .
V: TRBV12-3/TRBV12-4
J: TRBJ2-5
D: TRBD1
CDR3: CASSYREGQVGTQYF
DNA: TGTGCCAGCAGTTACCGCGAGGGACAGGTCGGGACCCAGTACTTC

size: .
V: TRBV6-5
J: TRBJ2-7
D: .
CDR3: CARAAGSYEQYF
DNA: TGTGCTCGTGCGGCGGGGTCCTACGAGCAGTACTTC

size: .
V: TRBV29-1
J: TRBJ2-1
D: .
CDR3: CSVDAKRGEQFF
DNA: TGCAGCGTGGATGCCAAAAGGGGTGAGCAGTTCTTC

size: few
V: TRBV27
J: TRBJ2-4
D: TRBD1
CDR3: CASSSQGAAKNIQYF
DNA: TGTGCCAGCAGTTCTCAGGGGGCGGCCAAAAACATTCAGTACTTC

size: few
V: TRBV10-3
J: TRBJ2-3
D: .
CDR3: CAISVGVSDTQYF
DNA: TGTGCCATCAGTGTGGGGGTTTCAGATACGCAGTATTTT

size: .
V: TRBV11-2
J: TRBJ1-3
D: .
CDR3: CASSPDRQGRNTIYF
DNA: TGTGCCAGCAGCCCGGACCGTCAGGGGAGAAACACCATATATTTT

size: .
V: TRBV5-1
J: TRBJ2-1
D: TRBD2
CDR3: CASGLSSGGRGEQFF
DNA: TGCGCCAGCGGCTTGTCTTCGGGAGGGCGGGGTGAGCAGTTCTTC

size: .
V: TRBV9
J: TRBJ2-2
D: .
CDR3: CASSVAGTPNTGELFF
DNA: TGTGCCAGCAGCGTAGCGGGCACCCCGAACACCGGGGAGCTGTTTTTT

size: .
V: TRBV4-1
J: TRBJ2-5
D: TRBD2
CDR3: CASSQEVPGVAGEWAQYF
DNA: TGCGCCAGCAGCCAAGAAGTTCCCGGGGTAGCGGGAGAATGGGCCCAGTACTTC